One and the same sample provided the 5 T cell receptor beta chains below, sequenced in a study of early T cells in non-severe SARS-CoV-2 infection. TCRdb independently ran MiXCR on the 5' RACE reads; one entry per CDR3 protein. The data contain just under 65,000 distinct CDR3 sequences, almost 9% of them singletons. The sequences come from whole blood, collected at baseline. These receptors were obtained from an adult who was a healthcare worker with PCR-confirmed SARS-CoV-2 infection or an uninfected control (not recorded which).

V usage is TRBV5-6 and J usage is TRBJ2-1, with TRBD2 matching 10 bases. With V trimmed by 1 base and J by 4 bases, 5 bases remained unmatched. Germline CDR1 and CDR2: SGHDT and YYEEEE. The CDR3 spans 16 residues. CDR3 coding DNA: TGTGCCAGCAGCTTGAAGACTAGCGGGTTTTACAATGAGCAGTTCTTC. Its translation: CASSLKTSGFYNEQFF.

This chain links TRBV12-3 or TRBV12-4 with TRBJ2-2, with D possibly TRBD2 on 5 matching bases. Trimming removed 8 bases from V and 6 bases from J, with 13 bases in between. The CDR3 has 13 residues. CDR3 protein: CASLESRAGELFF. The CDR3 nucleotides are TGTGCCAGCCTGGAGTCGAGGGCCGGGGAGCTGTTTTTT.

The chain recombines TRBV29-1 with TRBJ2-7; perhaps TRBD2 as D (5 bases). This CDR3 comprises 11 residues. Germline CDR1 reads SQVTM; CDR2 reads ANQGSEA. V was cut by 1 base and J by 9 bases, with 10 bases left in between. The CDR3, as DNA: TGCAGCGTTGAAGTATCCGCGGGGCAGTACTTC. It codes for CSVEVSAGQYF.

Many counts were recorded for this clonotype. This chain connects TRBV7-2 to TRBJ2-1; tentatively, D is TRBD1 (6 bases). Deletions cut 5 bases from V and 1 base from J, with 9 bases between. CDR3 size: 14 residues. Germline V gene sequence: CDR1 SGHTA, CDR2 FQGNSA. The CDR3 coding sequence is TGTGCCAGCAGCCCGGACAGTTCCTACAATGAGCAGTTCTTC. Translating it yields CASSPDSSYNEQFF. The full variable domain, in which reference TRBV7-2 and TRBJ2-1 provide the parts outside the CDR3, is GAGVSQSPSNKVTEKGKDVELRCDPISGHTALYWYRQSLGQGLEFLIYFQGNSAPDKSGLPSDRFSAERTGGSVSTLTIQRTQQEDSAVYLCASSPDSSYNEQFFGPGTRLTVL.

This clonotype was detected a few times. CDR3 in DNA: TGCAGTGCTAGAGATTCAGGACGAGAGATAGATACGCAGTATTTT. Its translation is CSARDSGREIDTQYF. The V and J genes are TRBV20-1 and TRBJ2-3; D is undetermined. The CDR3 length is 15 residues. The germline gives CDR1 DFQATT, CDR2 SNEGSKA (reference sequence). Trimming took off 0 bases at V and 5 bases at J, with 15 bases between the two ends.